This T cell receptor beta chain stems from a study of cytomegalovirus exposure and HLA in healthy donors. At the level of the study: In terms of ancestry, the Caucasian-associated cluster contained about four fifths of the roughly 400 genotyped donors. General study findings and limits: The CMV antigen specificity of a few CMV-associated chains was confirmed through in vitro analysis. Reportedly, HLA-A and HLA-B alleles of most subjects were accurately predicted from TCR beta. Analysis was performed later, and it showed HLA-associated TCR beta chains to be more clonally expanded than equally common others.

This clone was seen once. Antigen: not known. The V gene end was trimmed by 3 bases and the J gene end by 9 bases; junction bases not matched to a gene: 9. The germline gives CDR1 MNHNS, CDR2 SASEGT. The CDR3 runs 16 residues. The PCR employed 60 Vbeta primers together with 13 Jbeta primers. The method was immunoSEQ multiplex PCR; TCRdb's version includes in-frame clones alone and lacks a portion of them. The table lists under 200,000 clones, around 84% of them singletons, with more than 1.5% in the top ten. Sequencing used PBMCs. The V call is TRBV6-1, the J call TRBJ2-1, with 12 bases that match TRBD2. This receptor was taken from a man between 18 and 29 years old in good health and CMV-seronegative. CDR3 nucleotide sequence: TGTGCCAGCAGTGACGCCAGGACTAGCGGGGTAGGTGAGCAGTTCTTC. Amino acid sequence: CASSDARTSGVGEQFF.